The entry below gives a single TCR beta chain sequence along with its context. The sample originates from a study of OX40 agonist ivuxolimab in advanced cancers. Study context: The diagnoses of dose-escalation patients were hepatocellular carcinoma, melanoma, renal cell or head and neck cancer. Anti-PD-1, anti-PD-L1 or anti-CTLA-4 therapy given earlier was allowed, and about 38% had some. Of mixed ages from about 20 to 80 and averaging around 60 years, the group was about 80% male.

Prior autoimmune disease or systemic immunosuppression barred patients. Profiled with immunoSEQ multiplex PCR; TCRdb holds only in-frame clones, not every one. Of 40,000 to 55,000 clones detected, more than 80% appear once; the ten largest clones hold about a sixth. Per germline, CDR1 MNHEY and CDR2 SMNVEV (reference sequence). V was pared by 4 bases and J by 1 base, with 7 bases between. The CDR3 is made up of 13 amino acids. The receptor was derived from an adult with an advanced solid tumor such as melanoma, head and neck, liver or kidney cancer. The rearrangement uses TRBV27 and TRBJ1-1; D may be TRBD1 (5 bases). The sequenced sample was CD4+ or CD8+ T cells sorted from blood, obtained in a trial of the OX40 agonist ivuxolimab. CDR3 nucleotides: TGTGCCAGCAGTTGGCAGGGGAACACTGAAGCTTTCTTT. Translating it yields CASSWQGNTEAFF.